A selection of T cell receptor beta chains follows, all from one sample in a study of T cell responses to AZD1222 COVID-19 vaccine. Produced via immunoSEQ multiplex PCR; TCRdb's table is partial and in-frame only. The sample holds approximately 140,000 clones, about 90% seen once. Sequenced here: peripheral blood, sampled 28 days after the second dose of the MenACWY control vaccine. These receptors originate from an adult who received the MenACWY meningococcal vaccine as a control. The CDR3 runs from the conserved cysteine through the conserved F or W. A D gene is named only where the DNA matches it firmly. The size of a clone is reported for some rows only, either as once, few or many, or as a class for expanded clones.

clone_size | j_call | cdr3_length | d_call | v_call | cdr3_nt | cdr3_aa
once | TRBJ2-3 | 14 | NA | TRBV2 | TGTGCCAGCCAGGCCGGCGGTAGCACAGATACGCAGTATTTT | CASQAGGSTDTQYF
NA | TRBJ1-1 | 15 | NA | TRBV27 | TGTGCCAGCAGTTGGTCAGGGACTCTGAACACTGAAGCTTTCTTT | CASSWSGTLNTEAFF
once | TRBJ1-1 | 16 | TRBD1 | TRBV5-1 | TGCGCCAGCAGCTTAAAACAGGGGGCCGGTGGCACTGAAGCTTTCTTT | CASSLKQGAGGTEAFF
NA | TRBJ2-1 | 16 | NA | TRBV5-1 | TGCGCCAGCAGCTTGGCGTCAGGAAGCTCCTACAATGAGCAGTTCTTC | CASSLASGSSYNEQFF
once | TRBJ2-5 | 15 | TRBD2 | TRBV14 | TGTGCCAGCAGCCAAGCGGGGGGATCACGTGAGACCCAGTACTTC | CASSQAGGSRETQYF
NA | TRBJ2-1 | 17 | TRBD2 | TRBV5-4 | TGTGCCAGCAGCTTGGCGGCTAGCGGGGACCTTTACAATGAGCAGTTCTTC | CASSLAASGDLYNEQFF
NA | TRBJ1-2 | 13 | NA | TRBV28 | TGTGCCAGCAGTTTGGACGGACGTTATGGCTACACCTTC | CASSLDGRYGYTF
once | TRBJ1-5 | 15 | NA | TRBV5-1 | TGCGCCAGCAGCCCAGAGATGGGGAGCAATCAGCCCCAGCATTTT | CASSPEMGSNQPQHF
NA | TRBJ1-5 | 13 | NA | TRBV3-1/TRBV3-2 | TGTGCCAGCAGCCAACAGGGCGATCAGCCCCAGCATTTT | CASSQQGDQPQHF
few | TRBJ2-3 | 16 | NA | TRBV5-1 | TGCGCCAGCAGCTTGGTTCTAGACCCTAGCACAGATACGCAGTATTTT | CASSLVLDPSTDTQYF
NA | TRBJ1-3 | 13 | NA | TRBV5-1 | TGCGCCAGCAGCCGGGATTTGGGAAACACCATATATTTT | CASSRDLGNTIYF
NA | TRBJ2-2 | 15 | NA | TRBV4-3 | TGCGCCAGCAGCCAAGTAGGTCAGGGGACCGGGGAGCTGTTTTTT | CASSQVGQGTGELFF
NA | TRBJ2-7 | 13 | NA | TRBV7-3 | TGTGCCAGCAGCTTAGTGCAGGGCCACGAGCAGTACTTC | CASSLVQGHEQYF
once | TRBJ2-3 | 11 | NA | TRBV19 | TGTGCCAGTAGTATAGCAGATACGCAGTATTTT | CASSIADTQYF
NA | TRBJ1-2 | 16 | TRBD1 | TRBV4-1 | TGCGCCAGCAGCCAAGAAGGACAGGGGGTCGACTATGGCTACACCTTC | CASSQEGQGVDYGYTF
NA | TRBJ1-5 | 14 | NA | TRBV2 | TGTGCCAGCAGTGGGACATGGGGGAATCAGCCCCAGCATTTT | CASSGTWGNQPQHF
once | TRBJ2-7 | 15 | NA | TRBV5-6 | TGTGCCAGCAGCTTGTTCGGGCTGGGGTCCTACGAGCAGTACTTC | CASSLFGLGSYEQYF
NA | TRBJ1-6 | 16 | NA | TRBV5-6 | TGTGCCAGCCGTTACTCCGGAACTCCCAATAATTCACCCCTCCACTTT | CASRYSGTPNNSPLHF
NA | TRBJ2-7 | 10 | NA | TRBV6-5 | TGTGCCAGCAGAGCCTACGAGCAGTACTTC | CASRAYEQYF
NA | TRBJ1-1 | 13 | NA | TRBV9 | TGTGCCAGCAGCCTCATTGCCGAACCTGAAGCTTTCTTT | CASSLIAEPEAFF
NA | TRBJ2-2 | 16 | NA | TRBV24-1 | TGTGCCACCAGTGATTTCCCACCCCGAGGGACCGGGGAGCTGTTTTTT | CATSDFPPRGTGELFF
NA | TRBJ2-1 | 14 | TRBD1 | TRBV5-6 | TGTGCCAGCAGCCTCCTTGGGACAGACAATGAGCAGTTCTTC | CASSLLGTDNEQFF
NA | TRBJ2-7 | 11 | NA | TRBV18 | TGTGCCAGCTCACCGAACTACGAGCAGTACTTC | CASSPNYEQYF
NA | TRBJ1-6 | 16 | NA | TRBV10-3 | TGTGCCATCAGTGAGGCCACAGCAACCTATAATTCACCCCTCCACTTT | CAISEATATYNSPLHF
NA | TRBJ2-1 | 16 | NA | TRBV4-3 | TGCGCCAGCAGCCAAGATAGTACGGGGTCGTACAATGAGCAGTTCTTC | CASSQDSTGSYNEQFF
NA | TRBJ2-3 | 15 | TRBD2 | TRBV10-2 | TGCGCCAGCAGACCCCCGGGACTAAGCACAGATACGCAGTATTTT | CASRPPGLSTDTQYF
NA | TRBJ2-1 | 14 | NA | TRBV7-9 | TGTGCCAGCACCGAACATCCCTCCTACAATGAGCAGTTCTTC | CASTEHPSYNEQFF
NA | TRBJ2-1 | 12 | NA | TRBV28 | TGTGCCAGCAGTTCAAGTAGCGATGAGCAGTTCTTC | CASSSSSDEQFF
NA | TRBJ2-2 | 16 | NA | TRBV28 | TGTGCCAGCAGGCGGAGGGCCCACACGAACACCGGGGAGCTGTTTTTT | CASRRRAHTNTGELFF